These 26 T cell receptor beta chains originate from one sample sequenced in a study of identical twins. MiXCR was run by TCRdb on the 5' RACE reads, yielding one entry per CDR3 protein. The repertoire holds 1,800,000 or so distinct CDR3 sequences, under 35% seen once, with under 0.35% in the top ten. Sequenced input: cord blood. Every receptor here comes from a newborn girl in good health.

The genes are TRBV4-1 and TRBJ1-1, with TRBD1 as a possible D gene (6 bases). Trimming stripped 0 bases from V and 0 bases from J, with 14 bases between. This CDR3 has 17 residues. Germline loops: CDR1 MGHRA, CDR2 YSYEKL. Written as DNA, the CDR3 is TGCGCCAGCAGCCAAGAAGGTACAGGGTGGGTGAACACTGAAGCTTTCTTT. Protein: CASSQEGTGWVNTEAFF.

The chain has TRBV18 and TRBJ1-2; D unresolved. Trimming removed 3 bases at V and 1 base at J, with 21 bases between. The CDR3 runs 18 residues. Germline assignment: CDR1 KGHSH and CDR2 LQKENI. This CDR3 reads CASSPGWGKSRINYGYTF. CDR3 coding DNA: TGTGCCAGCTCACCGGGATGGGGAAAGAGTCGGATTAACTATGGCTACACCTTC.

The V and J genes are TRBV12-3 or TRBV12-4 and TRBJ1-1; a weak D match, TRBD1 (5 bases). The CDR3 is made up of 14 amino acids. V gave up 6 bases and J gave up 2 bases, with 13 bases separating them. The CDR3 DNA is TGTGCCAGCAGAACGGACACCCAAAACACTGAAGCTTTCTTT. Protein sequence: CASRTDTQNTEAFF.

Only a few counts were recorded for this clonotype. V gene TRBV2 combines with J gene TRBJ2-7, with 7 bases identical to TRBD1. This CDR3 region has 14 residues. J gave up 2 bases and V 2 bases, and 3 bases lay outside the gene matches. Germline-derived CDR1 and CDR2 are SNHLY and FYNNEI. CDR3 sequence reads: CASSEPQGAYEQYF. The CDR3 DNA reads TGTGCCAGCAGTGAACCCCAGGGGGCCTACGAGCAGTACTTC. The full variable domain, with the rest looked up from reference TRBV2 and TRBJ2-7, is EPEVTQTPSHQVTQMGQEVILRCVPISNHLYFYWYRQILGQKVEFLVSFYNNEISEKSEIFDDQFSVERPDGSNFTLKIRSTKLEDSAMYFCASSEPQGAYEQYFGPGTRLTVT.

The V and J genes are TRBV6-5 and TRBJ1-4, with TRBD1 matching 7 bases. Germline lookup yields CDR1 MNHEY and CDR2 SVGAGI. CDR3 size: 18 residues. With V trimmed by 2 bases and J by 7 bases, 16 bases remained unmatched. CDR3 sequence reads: CASSYGGAVDRTGEKLFF. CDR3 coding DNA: TGTGCCAGCAGTTACGGGGGGGCTGTGGACAGGACTGGTGAAAAACTGTTTTTT.

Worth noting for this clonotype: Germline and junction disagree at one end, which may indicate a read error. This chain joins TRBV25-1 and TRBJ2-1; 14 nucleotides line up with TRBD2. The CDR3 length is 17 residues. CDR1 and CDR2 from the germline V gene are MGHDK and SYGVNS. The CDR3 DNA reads TGTGCCAGCAGTCCCCTGGGACTAGCGGGGGACTACAATGACCAGTTCTTC. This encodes CASSPLGLAGDYNDQFF. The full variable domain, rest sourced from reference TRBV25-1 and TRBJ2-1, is EADIYQTPRYLVIGTGKKITLECSQTMGHDKMYWYQQDPGMELHLIHYSYGVNSTEKGDLSSESTVSRIRTEHFPLTLESARPSHTSQYLCASSPLGLAGDYNDQFFGPGTRLTVL.

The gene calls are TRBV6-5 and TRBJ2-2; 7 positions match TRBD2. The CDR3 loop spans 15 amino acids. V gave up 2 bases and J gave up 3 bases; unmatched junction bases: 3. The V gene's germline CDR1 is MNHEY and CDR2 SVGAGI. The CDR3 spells CASSYAGVDTGELFF. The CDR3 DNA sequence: TGTGCCAGCAGTTACGCGGGAGTGGACACCGGGGAGCTGTTTTTT.

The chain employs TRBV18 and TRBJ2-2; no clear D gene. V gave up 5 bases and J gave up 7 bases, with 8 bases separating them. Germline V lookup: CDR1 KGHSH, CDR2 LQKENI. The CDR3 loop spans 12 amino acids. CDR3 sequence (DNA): TGTGCCAGCTCATCCGTGTTCGGGGAGCTGTTTTTT. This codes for CASSSVFGELFF.

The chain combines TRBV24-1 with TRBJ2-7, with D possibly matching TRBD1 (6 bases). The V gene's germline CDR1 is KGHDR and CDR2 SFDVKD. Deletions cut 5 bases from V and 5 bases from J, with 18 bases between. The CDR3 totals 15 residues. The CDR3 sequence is CATSANAPRGDEQYF. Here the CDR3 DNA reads TGTGCCACCAGTGCGAATGCCCCCAGGGGTGACGAGCAGTACTTC.

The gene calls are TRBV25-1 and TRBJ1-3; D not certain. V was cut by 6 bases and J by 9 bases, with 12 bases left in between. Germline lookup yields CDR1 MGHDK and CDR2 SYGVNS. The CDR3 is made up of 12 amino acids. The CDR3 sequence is CASSPLFGTIYF. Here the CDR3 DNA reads TGTGCCAGCAGCCCCCTCTTTGGCACCATATATTTT.

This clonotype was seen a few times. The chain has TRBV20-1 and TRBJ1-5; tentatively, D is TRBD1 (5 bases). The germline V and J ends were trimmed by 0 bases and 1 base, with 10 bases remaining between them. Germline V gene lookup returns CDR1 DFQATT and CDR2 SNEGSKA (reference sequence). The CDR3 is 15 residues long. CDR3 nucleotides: TGCAGTGCTAGAGATGCCGGGACGAGCAATCAGCCCCAGCATTTT. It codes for CSARDAGTSNQPQHF.

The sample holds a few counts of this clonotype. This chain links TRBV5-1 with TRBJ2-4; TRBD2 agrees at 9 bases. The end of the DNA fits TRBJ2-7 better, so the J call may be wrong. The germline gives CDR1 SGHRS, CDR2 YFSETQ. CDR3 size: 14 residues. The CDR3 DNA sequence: TGCGCCAGCAGTTCCAGCGGGGGGATGTACGAGCAGTACTTC. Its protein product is CASSSSGGMYEQYF.

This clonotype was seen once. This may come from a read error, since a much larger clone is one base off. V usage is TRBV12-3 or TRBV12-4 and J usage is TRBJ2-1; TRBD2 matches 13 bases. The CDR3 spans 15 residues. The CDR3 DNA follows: TGTGCCAACAGTTTAGAACTAGCGGGAGGGTATGAGCAGTTCTTC. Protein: CANSLELAGGYEQFF.

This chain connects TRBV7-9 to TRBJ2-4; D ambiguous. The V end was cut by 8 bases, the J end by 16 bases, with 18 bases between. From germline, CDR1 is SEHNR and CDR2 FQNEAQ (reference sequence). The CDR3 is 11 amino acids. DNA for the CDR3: TGTGCCAGCGCTGGGGAATACGAGCAATACTTC. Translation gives CASAGEYEQYF.

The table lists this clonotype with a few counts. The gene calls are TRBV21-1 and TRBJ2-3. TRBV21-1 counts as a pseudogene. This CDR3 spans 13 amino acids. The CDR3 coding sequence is TGTGCCAGCAGCACCCGATGCACAGATACGCAGTATTTT. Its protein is CASSTRCTDTQYF.

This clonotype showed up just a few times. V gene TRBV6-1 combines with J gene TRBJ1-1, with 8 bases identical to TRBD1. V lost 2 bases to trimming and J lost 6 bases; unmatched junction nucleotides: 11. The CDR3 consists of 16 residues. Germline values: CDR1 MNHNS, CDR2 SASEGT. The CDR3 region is CASSEIRTGSNPEAFF. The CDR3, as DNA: TGTGCCAGCAGTGAAATACGGACAGGGAGCAACCCTGAAGCTTTCTTT.

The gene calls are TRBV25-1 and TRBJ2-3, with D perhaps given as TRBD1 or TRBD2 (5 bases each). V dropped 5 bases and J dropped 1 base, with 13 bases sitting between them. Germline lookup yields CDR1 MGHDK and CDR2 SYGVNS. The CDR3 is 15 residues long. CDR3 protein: CASSYLGTRTDTQYF. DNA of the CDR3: TGTGCCAGCAGTTATCTGGGGACCCGCACAGATACGCAGTATTTT.

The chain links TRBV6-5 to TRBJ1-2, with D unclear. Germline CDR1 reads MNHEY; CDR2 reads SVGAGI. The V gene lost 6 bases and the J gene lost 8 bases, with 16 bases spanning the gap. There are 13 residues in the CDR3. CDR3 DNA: TGTGCCAGCAGGCCCTCCCCGAGAAGAGGCTACACCTTC. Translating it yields CASRPSPRRGYTF.

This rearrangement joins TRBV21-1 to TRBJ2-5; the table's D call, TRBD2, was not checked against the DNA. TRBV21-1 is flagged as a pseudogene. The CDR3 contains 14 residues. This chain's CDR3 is CASDRSSGGNEQHF. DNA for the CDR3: TGTGCCAGCGACAGGAGTAGCGGCGGCAATGAGCAGCACTTC.

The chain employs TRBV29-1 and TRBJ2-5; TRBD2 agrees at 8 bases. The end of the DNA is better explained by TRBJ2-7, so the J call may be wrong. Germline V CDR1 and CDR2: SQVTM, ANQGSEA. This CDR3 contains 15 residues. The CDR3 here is CSVLIPGTRHYEQYF. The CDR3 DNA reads TGCAGCGTCTTGATACCAGGGACTAGACACTACGAGCAGTACTTC.

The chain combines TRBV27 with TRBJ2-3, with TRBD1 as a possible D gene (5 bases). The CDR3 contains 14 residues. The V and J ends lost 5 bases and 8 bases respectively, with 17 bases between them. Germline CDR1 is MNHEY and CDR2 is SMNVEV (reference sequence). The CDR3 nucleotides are TGTGCCAGCAGTCCCTATCCGGACATGGTTACGCAGTATTTT. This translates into CASSPYPDMVTQYF.

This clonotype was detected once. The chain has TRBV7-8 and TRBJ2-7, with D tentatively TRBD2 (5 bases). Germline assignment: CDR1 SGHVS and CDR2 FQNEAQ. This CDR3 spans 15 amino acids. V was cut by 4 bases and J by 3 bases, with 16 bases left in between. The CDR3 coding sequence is TGTGCCAGCAGCTGGCGGGTGGAGAGGAACTACGAGCAGTACTTC. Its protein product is CASSWRVERNYEQYF.

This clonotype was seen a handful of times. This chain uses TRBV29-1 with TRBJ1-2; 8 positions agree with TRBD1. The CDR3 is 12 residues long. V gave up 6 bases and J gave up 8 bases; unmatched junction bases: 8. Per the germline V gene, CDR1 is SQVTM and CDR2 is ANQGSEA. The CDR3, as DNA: TGCAGCGTCTTGACAGGGGACTCGGGCTACACCTTC. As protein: CSVLTGDSGYTF.

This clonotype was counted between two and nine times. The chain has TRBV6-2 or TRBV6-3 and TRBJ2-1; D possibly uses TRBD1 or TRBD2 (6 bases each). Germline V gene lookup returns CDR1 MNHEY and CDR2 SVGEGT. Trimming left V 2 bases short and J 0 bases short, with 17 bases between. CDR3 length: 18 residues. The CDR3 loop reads CASSYPTWGASSYNEQFF. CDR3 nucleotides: TGTGCCAGCAGTTACCCTACCTGGGGGGCAAGCTCCTACAATGAGCAGTTCTTC.

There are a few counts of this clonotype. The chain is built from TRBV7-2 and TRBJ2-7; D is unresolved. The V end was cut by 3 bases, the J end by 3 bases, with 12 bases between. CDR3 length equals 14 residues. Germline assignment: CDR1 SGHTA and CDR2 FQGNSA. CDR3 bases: TGTGCCAGCAGCTTTAGTGACCACTTCTACGAGCAGTACTTC. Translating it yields CASSFSDHFYEQYF.

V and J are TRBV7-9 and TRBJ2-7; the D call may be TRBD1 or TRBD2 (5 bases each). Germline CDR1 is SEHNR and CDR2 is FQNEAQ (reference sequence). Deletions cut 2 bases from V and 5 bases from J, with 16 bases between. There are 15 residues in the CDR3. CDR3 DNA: TGTGCCAGCAGCTTAAGAGGGGAGTGGTCGGACGAGCAGTACTTC. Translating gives CASSLRGEWSDEQYF.